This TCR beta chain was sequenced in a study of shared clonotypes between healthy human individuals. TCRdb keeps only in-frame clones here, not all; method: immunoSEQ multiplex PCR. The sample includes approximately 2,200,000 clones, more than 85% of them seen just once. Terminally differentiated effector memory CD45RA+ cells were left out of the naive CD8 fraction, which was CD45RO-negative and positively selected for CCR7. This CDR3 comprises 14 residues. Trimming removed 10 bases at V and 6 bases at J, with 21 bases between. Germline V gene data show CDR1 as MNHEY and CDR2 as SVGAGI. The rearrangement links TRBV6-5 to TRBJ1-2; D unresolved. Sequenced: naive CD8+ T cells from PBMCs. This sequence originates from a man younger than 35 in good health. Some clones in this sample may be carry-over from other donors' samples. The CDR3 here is CATHTEREKHGYTF. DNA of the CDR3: TGTGCCACGCACACGGAGAGGGAAAAGCATGGCTACACCTTC.